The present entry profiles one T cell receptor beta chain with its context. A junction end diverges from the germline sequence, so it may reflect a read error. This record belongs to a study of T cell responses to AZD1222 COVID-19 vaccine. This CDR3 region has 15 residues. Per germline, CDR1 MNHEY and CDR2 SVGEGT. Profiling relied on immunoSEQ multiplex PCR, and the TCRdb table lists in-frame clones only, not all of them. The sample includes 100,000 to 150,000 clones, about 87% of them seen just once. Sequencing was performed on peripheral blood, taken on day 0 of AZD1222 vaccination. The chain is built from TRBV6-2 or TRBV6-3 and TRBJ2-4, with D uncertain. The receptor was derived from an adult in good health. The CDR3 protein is CASSYSRQAKNIQYF. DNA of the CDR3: TGTGCCAGCAGTTACTCGCGCCAGGCCAAAAACATCCAGTACTTC.